This paragraph reports one T cell receptor beta chain. Trimming at V came to 2 bases and at J to 2 bases, leaving 2 bases not matched to a gene. Germline values: CDR1 LNHDA, CDR2 SQIVND (reference sequence). This CDR3 spans 14 amino acids. This record belongs to a study of T cell responses to AZD1222 COVID-19 vaccine. Both about-4-week and about-12-week second-dose recipients were combined. Using immunoSEQ multiplex PCR, the repertoire was profiled, and TCRdb retains in-frame clones only, with some absent. The table includes 100,000 to 130,000 clones, over 80% detected once. Sequencing was performed on peripheral blood, taken 28 days after the second AZD1222 dose. The chain combines TRBV19 with TRBJ2-7; TRBD2 agrees at 8 bases. This clonotype was obtained from an adult who received the AZD1222 COVID-19 vaccine. CDR3 in amino acids: CASSITSGTYEQYF. DNA for the CDR3: TGTGCCAGTAGTATAACTAGCGGCACCTACGAGCAGTACTTC.